These 14 T cell receptor beta chains were sequenced from one sample in a study of cytomegalovirus exposure and HLA in healthy donors. Use of 60 Vbeta and 13 Jbeta primers characterized the PCR. Produced via immunoSEQ multiplex PCR; TCRdb's table is partial and in-frame only. The profile shows 100,000 to 150,000 clones, 80% of them singletons. Sequencing was performed on PBMCs. Receptor source: a man under 40 in good health and CMV-seronegative.

The chain carries TRBV28 and TRBJ2-7; 13 nucleotides match TRBD2. V lost 5 bases, J lost 5 bases, and 3 bases stayed unmatched. Per the germline V gene, CDR1 is MDHEN and CDR2 is SYDVKM. The CDR3 contains 14 residues. The CDR3 DNA sequence: TGTGCCAGCAGTCTTGGGACTAGCGGGGACGAGCAGTACTTC. Protein sequence: CASSLGTSGDEQYF. Combining the CDR3 with reference TRBV28 and TRBJ2-7 gives the whole variable domain DVKVTQSSRYLVKRTGEKVFLECVQDMDHENMFWYRQDPGLGLRLIYFSYDVKMKEKGDIPEGYSVSREKKERFSLILESASTNQTSMYLCASSLGTSGDEQYFGPGTRLTVT.

This chain connects TRBV6-5 to TRBJ2-7; TRBD2 matches 10 bases. This CDR3 region has 15 residues. Germline-derived CDR1 and CDR2 are MNHEY and SVGAGI. V lost 6 bases to trimming and J lost 2 bases; unmatched junction nucleotides: 7. In DNA form, the CDR3 reads TGTGCCAGCAGCTCGGGACTAGCGAAAGCCTACGAGCAGTACTTC. Its translation is CASSSGLAKAYEQYF.

The chain recombines TRBV5-1 with TRBJ1-1; D is undetermined. From germline, CDR1 is SGHRS and CDR2 YFSETQ. Trimming took 6 bases from V and 7 from J, leaving 22 bases between them. This CDR3 contains 15 residues. The DNA of the CDR3 is TGCGCCAGCACAGTCTATCTTTCAGGTACAAGTGAAGCTTTCTTT. Translated: CASTVYLSGTSEAFF.

The J gene is TRBJ1-3, the V gene TRBV12-5; D gene ambiguous. Germline assignment: CDR1 LGHNT and CDR2 FRNRAP. The V gene lost 0 bases and the J gene lost 0 bases, with 12 bases spanning the gap. There are 17 residues in the CDR3. The CDR3 DNA reads as TGTGCTAGTGGTTTGGTACTTGGTCAGGCCTCTGGAAACACCATATATTTT. Translated: CASGLVLGQASGNTIYF.

The chain couples TRBV2 to TRBJ2-3, with D perhaps TRBD2 (6 bases). The CDR3 runs to 14 residues. V was clipped by 8 bases and J by 4 bases, with 16 bases between them. Germline V gives CDR1 SNHLY, CDR2 FYNNEI. The CDR3, as DNA: TGTGCCAGCCGGCGGTCTAGCGTGGCAGATACGCAGTATTTT. It encodes CASRRSSVADTQYF.

This clone was recorded once. The chain uses TRBV10-2 and TRBJ2-1; 9 bases align to TRBD2. Germline V gene sequence: CDR1 WSHSY, CDR2 SAAADI. V lost 5 bases, J lost 6 bases, and 8 bases stayed unmatched. This CDR3 contains 15 residues. The CDR3 bases are TGCGCCAGCAGTAATAGCGGGAGAAATTCCAATGAGCAGTTCTTC. Translating it yields CASSNSGRNSNEQFF.

The rearrangement uses TRBV6-5 and TRBJ1-6, with D possibly matching TRBD1 (6 bases). Germline CDR1 reads MNHEY; CDR2 reads SVGAGI. The CDR3 length is 14 residues. V was pared by 7 bases and J by 4 bases, with 11 bases between. The DNA of the CDR3 is TGTGCCAGCAATGAGGACAGATATAATTCACCCCTCCACTTT. It specifies CASNEDRYNSPLHF.

The chain recombines TRBV7-9 with TRBJ2-6; 8 positions agree with TRBD1. V lost 0 bases and J lost 4; bases outside the gene matches: 8. The CDR3 totals 18 residues. The germline V gene has CDR1 SEHNR and CDR2 FQNEAQ (reference sequence). This CDR3 reads CASSLAAGGATGANVLTF. In DNA form, the CDR3 reads TGTGCCAGCAGCTTAGCCGCAGGGGGCGCGACCGGGGCCAACGTCCTGACTTTC.

The chain has TRBV15 and TRBJ1-2; possible D gene TRBD1, 6 bases. The CDR3 is 15 residues long. Deletions cut 5 bases from V and 5 bases from J, with 18 bases between. The germline gives CDR1 LNHNV, CDR2 YYDKDF (reference sequence). CDR3 in DNA: TGTGCCACCAGCGACAGGTCCGCGGGTCGATATGGCTACACCTTC. Its translation is CATSDRSAGRYGYTF.

This rearrangement joins TRBV7-2 to TRBJ2-5, with 13 nucleotides matching TRBD2. This CDR3 is built from 15 residues. Germline CDR1 and CDR2: SGHTA and FQGNSA. Trimming took 1 base from V and 6 from J; bases not matched to a gene: 2. CDR3 region: CASSLGTSGSQTQYF. CDR3 DNA: TGTGCCAGCAGCTTAGGGACTAGCGGGAGTCAGACCCAGTACTTC.

This chain connects TRBV27 to TRBJ2-5; D may be TRBD2 (6 bases). CDR3 length: 13 amino acids. CDR1 MNHEY and CDR2 SMNVEV come from the germline V gene (reference sequence). Trimming took off 2 bases at V and 5 bases at J, with 9 bases between the two ends. Here the CDR3 DNA reads TGTGCCAGCAGTTTAGGAAGCGGGGAGACCCAGTACTTC. Translation: CASSLGSGETQYF.

The V gene is TRBV30, the J gene TRBJ2-4, with D uncertain. The CDR3 is made up of 13 amino acids. Germline lookup yields CDR1 GTSNPN and CDR2 SVGIG (reference sequence). V gave up 0 bases and J gave up 0 bases, with 3 bases separating them. The CDR3 sequence is CAWSVLAKNIQYF. In nucleotides, the CDR3 is TGTGCCTGGAGTGTCCTAGCCAAAAACATTCAGTACTTC.

The rearrangement uses TRBV6-4 and TRBJ2-1, with D possibly TRBD1 on 6 matching bases. This CDR3 has 15 residues. V was cut by 3 bases and J by 6 bases, with 15 bases left in between. Per the germline V gene, CDR1 is MRHNA and CDR2 is SNTAGT. CDR3 amino acids: CASSDFGTNSNEQFF. The CDR3 DNA is TGTGCCAGCAGTGATTTTGGGACAAACTCCAATGAGCAGTTCTTC.

This clone has just a few counts. The chain links TRBV7-2 to TRBJ2-2; TRBD2 matches 11 bases. Per germline, CDR1 SGHTA and CDR2 FQGNSA. V was pared by 1 base and J by 7 bases, with 5 bases of the junction left unmatched. This CDR3 spans 16 amino acids. The CDR3 DNA is TGTGCCAGCAGCTTAGTTCTAGCGGGAGGACTCGGGGAGCTGTTTTTT. Translated, it gives CASSLVLAGGLGELFF.